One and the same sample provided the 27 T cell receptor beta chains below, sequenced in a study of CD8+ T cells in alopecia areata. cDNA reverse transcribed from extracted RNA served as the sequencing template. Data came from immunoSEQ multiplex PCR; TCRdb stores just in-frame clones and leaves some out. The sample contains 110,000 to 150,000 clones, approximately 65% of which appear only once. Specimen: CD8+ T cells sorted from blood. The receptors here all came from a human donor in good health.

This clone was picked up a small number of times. CDR3 bases: TGTGCCAGCAGCCCTGGGGTCCAAAACATTCAGTACTTC. Its translation: CASSPGVQNIQYF. The chain employs TRBV27 and TRBJ2-4, with unresolved D. The CDR3 extends over 13 amino acids. V gave up 6 bases and J gave up 5 bases, with 11 bases separating them. Germline V CDR1 and CDR2: MNHEY, SMNVEV (reference sequence).

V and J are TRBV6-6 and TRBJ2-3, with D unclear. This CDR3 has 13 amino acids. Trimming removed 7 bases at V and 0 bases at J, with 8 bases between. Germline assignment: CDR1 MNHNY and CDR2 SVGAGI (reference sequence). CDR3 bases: TGTGCCAGCACCCACGGGAGCACAGATACGCAGTATTTT. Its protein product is CASTHGSTDTQYF.

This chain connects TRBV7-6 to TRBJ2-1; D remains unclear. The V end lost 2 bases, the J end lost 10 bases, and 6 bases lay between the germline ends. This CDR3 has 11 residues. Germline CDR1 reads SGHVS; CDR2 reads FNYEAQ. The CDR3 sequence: CASSLNLEQFF. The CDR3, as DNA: TGTGCCAGCAGCTTAAATCTAGAGCAGTTCTTC.

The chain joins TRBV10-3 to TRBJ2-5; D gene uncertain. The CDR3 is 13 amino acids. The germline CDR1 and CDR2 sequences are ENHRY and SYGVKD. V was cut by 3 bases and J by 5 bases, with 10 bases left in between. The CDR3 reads CAISEFSGETQYF. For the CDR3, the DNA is TGTGCCATCAGTGAATTCAGTGGGGAGACCCAGTACTTC.

The CDR3 here is CASSLTRNPLGEQYF. In nucleotides, the CDR3 is TGTGCCAGCAGTTTGACTAGGAATCCTTTGGGCGAGCAGTACTTC. V is TRBV6-1 and J is TRBJ2-7; weak D call: TRBD2 (6 bases). CDR1 and CDR2 from the germline V gene are MNHNS and SASEGT. Trimming removed 5 bases at V and 6 bases at J, with 20 bases between. The CDR3 covers 15 residues.

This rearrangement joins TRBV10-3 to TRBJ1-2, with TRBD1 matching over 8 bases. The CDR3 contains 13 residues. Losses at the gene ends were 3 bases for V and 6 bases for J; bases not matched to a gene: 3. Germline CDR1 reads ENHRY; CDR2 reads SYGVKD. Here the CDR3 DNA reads TGTGCCATCAGTGAACAGACAGGGGATGGCTACACCTTC. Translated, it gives CAISEQTGDGYTF.

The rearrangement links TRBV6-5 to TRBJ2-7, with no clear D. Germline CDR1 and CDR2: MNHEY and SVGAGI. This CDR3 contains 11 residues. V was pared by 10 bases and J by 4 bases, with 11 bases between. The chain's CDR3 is CATSPGYEQYF. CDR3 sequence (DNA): TGTGCCACCTCCCCAGGATACGAGCAGTACTTC.

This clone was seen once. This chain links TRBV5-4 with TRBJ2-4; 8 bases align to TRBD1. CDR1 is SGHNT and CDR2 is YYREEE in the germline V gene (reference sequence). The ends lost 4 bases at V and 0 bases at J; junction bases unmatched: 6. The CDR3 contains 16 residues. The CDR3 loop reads CASSAGQELAKNIQYF. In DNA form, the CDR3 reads TGTGCCAGCAGCGCGGGACAGGAGCTAGCCAAAAACATTCAGTACTTC.

The CDR3 nucleotides are TGCAGCGTTGTAGGGGGAACAGGGTTTGGCTACACCTTC. Encoded protein: CSVVGGTGFGYTF. This chain links TRBV29-1 with TRBJ1-2; D is possibly TRBD1 (6 bases). Germline CDR1 SQVTM, CDR2 ANQGSEA. Trimming left V 4 bases short and J 7 bases short, with 16 bases between. The CDR3 spans 13 residues. The variable domain in full, completed from reference TRBV29-1 and TRBJ1-2, reads SAVISQKPSRDICQRGTSLTIQCQVDSQVTMMFWYRQQPGQSLTLIATANQGSEATYESGFVIDKFPISRPNLTFSTLTVSNMSPEDSSIYLCSVVGGTGFGYTFGSGTRLTVV.

The CDR3 DNA reads TGTGCCAGCACCTCAGGGGGCGAGCAGTACTTC. Amino acids: CASTSGGEQYF. This chain uses TRBV6-5 with TRBJ2-7, with 7 bases matching TRBD1. CDR1 and CDR2 (germline): MNHEY, SVGAGI. Trimming cost V 7 bases and J 6 bases; bases outside gene matches: 3. This CDR3 has 11 amino acids.

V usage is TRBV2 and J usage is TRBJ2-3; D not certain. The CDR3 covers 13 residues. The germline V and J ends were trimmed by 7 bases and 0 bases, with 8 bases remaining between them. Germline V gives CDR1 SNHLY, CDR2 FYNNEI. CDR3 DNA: TGTGCCAGCATGGACGTCAGCACAGATACGCAGTATTTT. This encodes CASMDVSTDTQYF. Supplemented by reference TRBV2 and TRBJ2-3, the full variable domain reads EPEVTQTPSHQVTQMGQEVILRCVPISNHLYFYWYRQILGQKVEFLVSFYNNEISEKSEIFDDQFSVERPDGSNFTLKIRSTKLEDSAMYFCASMDVSTDTQYFGPGTRLTVL.

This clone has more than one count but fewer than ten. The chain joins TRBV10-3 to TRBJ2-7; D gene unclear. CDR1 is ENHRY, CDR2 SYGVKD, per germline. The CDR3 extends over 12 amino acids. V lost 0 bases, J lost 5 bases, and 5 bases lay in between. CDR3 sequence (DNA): TGTGCCATCAGTGAGTCGAACCACGAGCAGTACTTC. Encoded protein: CAISESNHEQYF.

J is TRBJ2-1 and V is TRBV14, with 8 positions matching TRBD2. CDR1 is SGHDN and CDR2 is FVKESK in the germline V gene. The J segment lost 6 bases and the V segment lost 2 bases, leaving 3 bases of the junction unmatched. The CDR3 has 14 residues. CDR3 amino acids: CASSQQLAVNEQFF. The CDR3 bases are TGTGCCAGCAGCCAACAACTAGCGGTCAATGAGCAGTTCTTC. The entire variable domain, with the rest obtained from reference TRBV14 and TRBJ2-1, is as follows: EAGVTQFPSHSVIEKGQTVTLRCDPISGHDNLYWYRRVMGKEIKFLLHFVKESKQDESGMPNNRFLAERTGGTYSTLKVQPAELEDSGVYFCASSQQLAVNEQFFGPGTRLTVL.

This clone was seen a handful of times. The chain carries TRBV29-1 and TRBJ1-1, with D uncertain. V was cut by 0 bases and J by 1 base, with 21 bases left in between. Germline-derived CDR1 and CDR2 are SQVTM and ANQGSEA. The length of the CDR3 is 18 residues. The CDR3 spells CSVEDPWVSGRKNTEAFF. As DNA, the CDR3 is TGCAGCGTTGAAGATCCTTGGGTGTCAGGACGGAAGAACACTGAAGCTTTCTTT.

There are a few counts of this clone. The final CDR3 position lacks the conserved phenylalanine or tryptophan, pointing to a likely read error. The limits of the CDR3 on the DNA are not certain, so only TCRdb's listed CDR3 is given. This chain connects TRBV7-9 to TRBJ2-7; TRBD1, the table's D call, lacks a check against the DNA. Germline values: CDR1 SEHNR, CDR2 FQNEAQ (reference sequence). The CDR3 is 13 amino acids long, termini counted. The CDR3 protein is CASSPSSDSAQEY.

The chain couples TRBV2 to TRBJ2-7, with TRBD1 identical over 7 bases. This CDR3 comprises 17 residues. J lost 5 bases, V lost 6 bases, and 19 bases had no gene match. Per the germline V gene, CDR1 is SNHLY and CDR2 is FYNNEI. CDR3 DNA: TGTGCCAGCAGCACCTTATCAAATCAGGGGGACGGGGACGAGCAGTACTTC. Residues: CASSTLSNQGDGDEQYF.

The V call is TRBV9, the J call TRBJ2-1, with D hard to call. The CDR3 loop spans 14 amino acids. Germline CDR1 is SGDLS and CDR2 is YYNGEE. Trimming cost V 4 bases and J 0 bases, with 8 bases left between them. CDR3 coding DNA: TGTGCCAGCAGCTCCGGAAGCTCCTACAATGAGCAGTTCTTC. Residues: CASSSGSSYNEQFF.

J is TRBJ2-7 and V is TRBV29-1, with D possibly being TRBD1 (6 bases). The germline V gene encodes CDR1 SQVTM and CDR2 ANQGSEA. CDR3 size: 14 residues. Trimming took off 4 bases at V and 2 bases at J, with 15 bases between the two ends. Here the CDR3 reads CSVVIQGAAYEQYF. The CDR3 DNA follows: TGCAGCGTTGTAATACAGGGCGCAGCCTACGAGCAGTACTTC.

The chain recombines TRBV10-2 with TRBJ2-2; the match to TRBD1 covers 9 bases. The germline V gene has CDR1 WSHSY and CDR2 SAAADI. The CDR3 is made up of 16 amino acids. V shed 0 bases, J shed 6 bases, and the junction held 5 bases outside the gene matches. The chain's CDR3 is CASSESRTGDAGELFF. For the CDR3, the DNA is TGCGCCAGCAGTGAGTCTAGGACAGGGGACGCCGGGGAGCTGTTTTTT.

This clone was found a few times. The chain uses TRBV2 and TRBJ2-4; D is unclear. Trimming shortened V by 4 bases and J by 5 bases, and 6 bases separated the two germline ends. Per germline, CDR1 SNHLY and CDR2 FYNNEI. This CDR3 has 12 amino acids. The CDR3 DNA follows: TGTGCCAGCAGTGTCAATCAAAACATTCAGTACTTC. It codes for CASSVNQNIQYF.

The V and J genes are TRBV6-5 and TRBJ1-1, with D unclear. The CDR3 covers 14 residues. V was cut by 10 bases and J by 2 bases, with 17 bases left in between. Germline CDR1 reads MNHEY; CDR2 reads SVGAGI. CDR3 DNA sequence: TGTGCCACCCGGGGATCCTGGGGAAACACTGAAGCTTTCTTT. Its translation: CATRGSWGNTEAFF.

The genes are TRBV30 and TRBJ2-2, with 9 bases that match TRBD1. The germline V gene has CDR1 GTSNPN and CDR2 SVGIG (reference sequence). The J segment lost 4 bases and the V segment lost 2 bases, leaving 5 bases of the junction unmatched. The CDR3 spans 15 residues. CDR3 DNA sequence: TGTGCCTGGAGTAGACCGGACAGGGGCACCGGGGAGCTGTTTTTT. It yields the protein CAWSRPDRGTGELFF.

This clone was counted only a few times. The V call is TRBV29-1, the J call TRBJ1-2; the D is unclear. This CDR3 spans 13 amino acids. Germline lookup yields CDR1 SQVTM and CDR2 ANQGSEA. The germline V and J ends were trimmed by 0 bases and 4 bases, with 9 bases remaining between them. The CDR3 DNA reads TGCAGCGTTGAAGATTCTGGGCGCTATGGCTACACCTTC. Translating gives CSVEDSGRYGYTF.

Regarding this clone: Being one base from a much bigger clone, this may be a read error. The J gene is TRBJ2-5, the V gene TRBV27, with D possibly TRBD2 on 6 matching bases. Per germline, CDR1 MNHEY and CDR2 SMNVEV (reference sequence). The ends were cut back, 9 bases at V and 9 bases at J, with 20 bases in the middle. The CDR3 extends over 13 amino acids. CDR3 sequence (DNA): TGTGCCAGATGGGACTTGCAGGTGGAGGCCCAGTACTTC. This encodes CARWDLQVEAQYF.

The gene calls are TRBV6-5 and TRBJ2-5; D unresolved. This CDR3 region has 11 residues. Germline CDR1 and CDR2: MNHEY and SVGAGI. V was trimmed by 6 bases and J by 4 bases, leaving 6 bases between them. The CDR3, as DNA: TGTGCCAGCAGGGAACTAGAGACCCAGTACTTC. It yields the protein CASRELETQYF.

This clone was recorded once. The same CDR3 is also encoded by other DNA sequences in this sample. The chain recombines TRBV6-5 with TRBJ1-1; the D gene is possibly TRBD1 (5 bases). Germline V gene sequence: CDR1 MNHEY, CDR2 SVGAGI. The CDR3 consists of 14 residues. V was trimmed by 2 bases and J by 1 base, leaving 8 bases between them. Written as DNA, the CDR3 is TGTGCCAGCAGTTACGGGAGGGGGAACACTGAAGCTTTCTTT. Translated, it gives CASSYGRGNTEAFF.

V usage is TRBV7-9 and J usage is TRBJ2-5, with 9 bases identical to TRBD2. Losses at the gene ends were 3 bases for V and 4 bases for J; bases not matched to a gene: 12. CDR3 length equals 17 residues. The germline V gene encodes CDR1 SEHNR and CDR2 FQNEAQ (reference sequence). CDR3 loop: CASSFTVSAGGGETQYF. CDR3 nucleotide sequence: TGTGCCAGCAGCTTTACGGTCTCAGCGGGAGGTGGAGAGACCCAGTACTTC.